Sequencing of this T cell receptor (beta chain) was carried out in a study of blood T cell repertoires in COVID-19. In the study overall: Some COVID-19 samples were acute and others convalescent; all came from the United States, Italy and Spain. T cells, B-cell-depleted T cells, or PBMCs supplied cDNA or gDNA.

Method: immunoSEQ multiplex PCR; TCRdb's copy keeps in-frame clones and lacks some. Counted here are 190,000 or so clones, approximately 87% occurring once; the ten biggest clones make up 0.8% to 1%. CDR3 size: 15 residues. The junction had 4 bases not matched to a gene; V was cut back by 5 bases and J by 2 bases. Germline CDR1 SGHAT, CDR2 FQNNGV. Sequenced sample: peripheral blood. V and J are TRBV11-2 and TRBJ2-1, with 9 bases fitting TRBD2. The clonotype originates from a woman aged 18-30 years who had recovered from COVID-19. The CDR3 sequence: CASSTLAGAYNEQFF. For the CDR3, the DNA is TGTGCCAGCAGCACCTTAGCGGGGGCCTACAATGAGCAGTTCTTC.